This TCR beta chain was captured by sequencing in a study of graft-versus-host responses after intestinal transplantation. Study overall: All recipients were given anti-thymocyte globulin induction, and tacrolimus and steroids were then administered for around three years.

The CDR3 extends over 17 amino acids. V was pared by 5 bases and J by 0 bases, with 17 bases between. In germline, CDR1 is SGHNT, CDR2 YENEEA. Findings and caveats of the study: Allografts from individuals with graft-donor T cell macrochimerism displayed high graft-versus-host to host-versus-graft clonal ratios.

In this sample, this clone turned up once. Its antigen is not identified. Sequencing used immunoSEQ multiplex PCR; TCRdb keeps in-frame clones, though not all of them. The sample lists fewer than 110,000 clones; 80% to 95% were seen once. The specimen was unstimulated CD8+ T cells sorted from spleen or lymph node cells, collected before intestinal transplant. The source is a human donor who received an intestinal transplant. The J gene is TRBJ2-1, the V gene TRBV11-3; weak D call: TRBD1 (5 bases). CDR3 nucleotide sequence: TGTGCCAGCAGCCCAGGGCTCCTACCGGGCTCCTACAATGAGCAGTTCTTC. Translated: CASSPGLLPGSYNEQFF.